This T cell receptor beta chain emerged from a study of blood T cell repertoires in COVID-19. Background on the study: The origin of the acute and convalescent COVID-19 samples was the United States, Italy and Spain.

In the source study's methods: The assay estimated nucleated cells by amplifying reference gene primers. Data came from immunoSEQ multiplex PCR; TCRdb stores just in-frame clones and leaves some out. Clone size and the V and J calls come from that table; the DNA yielded D and trimming. The sample records 110,000 or so clones, 60% to 85% being singletons. Germline V lookup: CDR1 SGDLS, CDR2 YYNGEE. V lost 2 bases and J lost 4; bases outside the gene matches: 11. This CDR3 is 16 amino acids long. Sequencing used peripheral blood. This chain joins TRBV9 and TRBJ1-2; 7 nucleotides line up with TRBD1. This receptor was taken from a human donor in a cohort sampled during active or convalescent COVID-19. CDR3 sequence: CASSVGQGDLGYGYTF. The DNA for the CDR3 is TGTGCCAGCAGCGTCGGGCAGGGGGACTTAGGCTATGGCTACACCTTC.